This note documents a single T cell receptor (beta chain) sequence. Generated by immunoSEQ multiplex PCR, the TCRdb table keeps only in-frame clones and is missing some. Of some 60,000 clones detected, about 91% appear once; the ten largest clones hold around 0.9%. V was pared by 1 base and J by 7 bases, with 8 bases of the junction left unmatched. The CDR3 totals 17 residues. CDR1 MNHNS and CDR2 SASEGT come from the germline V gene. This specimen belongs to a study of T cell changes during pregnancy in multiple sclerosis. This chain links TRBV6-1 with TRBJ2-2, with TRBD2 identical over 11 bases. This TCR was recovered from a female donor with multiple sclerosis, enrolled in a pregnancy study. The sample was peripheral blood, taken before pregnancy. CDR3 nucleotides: TGTGCCAGCAGTGAAGTTCGGCTAGCGGGGGGCTACGGGGAGCTGTTTTTT. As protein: CASSEVRLAGGYGELFF.